This T cell receptor beta chain came from a study of CD8+CD57+ T cells in acquired aplastic anemia. For the study at large: DNA from sorted CD4+ and CD8+ cells averaged around 3.5 ug.

Per germline, CDR1 SGHTA and CDR2 FQGTGA. This CDR3 has 15 residues. Trimming cost V 5 bases and J 2 bases; bases outside gene matches: 9. TCR beta VDJ and CDR3 were profiled, and genomic DNA was the template. TCRdb ran MiXCR on the reads and lists one entry per CDR3 protein. The sample holds about 130,000 distinct CDR3 sequences; more than 35% are singletons and the top ten take 6.5% to 10%. The sequence derives from a human donor in good health, serving as a control. V and J are TRBV7-3 and TRBJ2-7; 7 bases fit TRBD1. Specimen: sorted CD4+, CD8+, or CD8+CD57+ T cells (not recorded which) from PBMCs. The CDR3 bases are TGTGCCAGCAGCGACCAGACAGGGCAAACCTACGAGCAGTACTTC. Protein: CASSDQTGQTYEQYF.